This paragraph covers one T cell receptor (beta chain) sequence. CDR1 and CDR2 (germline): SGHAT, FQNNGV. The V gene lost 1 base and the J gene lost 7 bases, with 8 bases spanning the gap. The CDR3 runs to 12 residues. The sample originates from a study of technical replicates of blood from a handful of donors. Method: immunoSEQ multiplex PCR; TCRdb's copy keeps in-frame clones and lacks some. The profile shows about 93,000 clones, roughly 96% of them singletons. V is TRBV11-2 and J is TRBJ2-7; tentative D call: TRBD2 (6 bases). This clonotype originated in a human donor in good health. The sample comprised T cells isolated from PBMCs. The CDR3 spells CASSLAAGEQYF. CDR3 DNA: TGTGCCAGCAGCTTAGCTGCGGGGGAGCAGTACTTC.